One sample yielded the 8 T cell receptor beta chains listed below, sequenced in a study of CD8 T cells in ankylosing spondylitis. A single record per CDR3 protein comes from TCRdb applying MiXCR to the 5' RACE reads. The sample shows around 300,000 distinct CDR3 sequences, under 15% of them seen only once. Sequences were obtained from blood, either unsorted or a sorted T cell fraction (not recorded which). The receptors stem from a male donor with ankylosing spondylitis or in good health (not recorded which).

This clonotype came up a few times. J is TRBJ2-3 and V is TRBV5-4; 10 positions match TRBD1. Germline CDR1 SGHNT, CDR2 YYREEE (reference sequence). V shed 4 bases, J shed 8 bases, and the junction held 7 bases outside the gene matches. This CDR3 region has 14 residues. The CDR3 coding sequence is TGTGCCAGCAGCCGGGGACAGGGGCCCGGTACGCAGTATTTT. Its protein is CASSRGQGPGTQYF. The full variable domain, with the rest looked up from reference TRBV5-4 and TRBJ2-3, is ETGVTQSPTHLIKTRGQQVTLRCSSQSGHNTVSWYQQALGQGPQFIFQYYREEENGRGNFPPRFSGLQFPNYSSELNVNALELDDSALYLCASSRGQGPGTQYFGPGTRLTVL.

This clonotype was seen many times. The chain employs TRBV5-1 and TRBJ2-3; TRBD1 matches at 7 bases. This CDR3 has 13 amino acids. The germline gives CDR1 SGHRS, CDR2 YFSETQ. The J segment lost 0 bases and the V segment lost 7 bases, leaving 2 bases of the junction unmatched. The CDR3 sequence: CASRQGSTDTQYF. The CDR3, as DNA: TGCGCCAGCCGACAGGGAAGCACAGATACGCAGTATTTT.

This clonotype was observed a few times. The chain couples TRBV29-1 to TRBJ2-3; the D gene is possibly TRBD1 (5 bases). The CDR3 covers 12 residues. V gave up 2 bases and J gave up 4 bases, with 7 bases separating them. CDR1 is SQVTM and CDR2 is ANQGSEA in the germline V gene. For the CDR3, the DNA is TGCAGCGTTGAATTGGGGCCAGATACGCAGTATTTT. Encoded protein: CSVELGPDTQYF.

This sequence joins TRBV9 and TRBJ2-3, with 7 positions matching TRBD2. The CDR3 loop spans 15 amino acids. Looked up from germline, CDR1 is SGDLS and CDR2 is YYNGEE. After removal of 0 bases from V and 0 bases from J, the junction contained 1 base not matched to a gene. The CDR3 DNA reads TGTGCCAGCAGCGTAGGGGGGGGTAGCACAGATACGCAGTATTTT. Its protein product is CASSVGGGSTDTQYF.

The sample holds a few counts of this clonotype. The genes are TRBV7-9 and TRBJ2-7; either TRBD1 or TRBD2 may fit D (5 bases each). Germline V gene data show CDR1 as SEHNR and CDR2 as FQNEAQ (reference sequence). V lost 1 base and J 7 bases, leaving 14 bases between the germline ends. This CDR3 has 14 amino acids. The DNA of the CDR3 is TGTGCCAGCAGCTTAGGACACGGGGCGGAGGAGCAGTACTTC. Its protein product is CASSLGHGAEEQYF. Together with reference TRBV7-9 and TRBJ2-7, the CDR3 gives the full variable domain: DTGVSQNPRHKITKRGQNVTFRCDPISEHNRLYWYRQTLGQGPEFLTYFQNEAQLEKSRLLSDRFSAERPKGSFSTLEIQRTEQGDSAMYLCASSLGHGAEEQYFGPGTRLTVT.

There are many counts of this clonotype. V is TRBV7-9 and J is TRBJ2-3; 10 bases are a match to TRBD2. CDR1 SEHNR and CDR2 FQNEAQ come from the germline V gene (reference sequence). This CDR3 spans 16 amino acids. Losses at the gene ends were 2 bases for V and 4 bases for J; bases not matched to a gene: 6. CDR3 bases: TGTGCCAGCAGCTTACAAGGAAGCGGGGGGGCAGATACGCAGTATTTT. Residues: CASSLQGSGGADTQYF.

This clonotype was counted many times. J is TRBJ2-3 and V is TRBV29-1; D unclear. CDR3 length: 12 residues. Germline CDR1 and CDR2: SQVTM and ANQGSEA. The V and J ends lost 7 bases and 1 base respectively, with 9 bases between them. The CDR3 DNA is TGCAGCGGGGCCTTGGGCACAGATACGCAGTATTTT. It specifies CSGALGTDTQYF.

This clonotype was found a few times. The chain combines TRBV9 with TRBJ2-2; D uncertain. Trimming took 4 bases from V and 3 from J, leaving 10 bases between them. CDR1 is SGDLS, CDR2 YYNGEE, per germline. The CDR3 covers 14 residues. In DNA form, the CDR3 reads TGTGCCAGCAGCCCCAGACCGTACACCGGGGAGCTGTTTTTT. Its protein product is CASSPRPYTGELFF.